The TCR beta chain described here comes from a study of T cells in Graves' hyperthyroidism and ophthalmopathy. V gave up 1 base and J gave up 9 bases; unmatched junction bases: 13. The length of the CDR3 is 16 residues. Germline V gives CDR1 DFQATT, CDR2 SNEGSKA (reference sequence). Researchers amplified the TCR beta CDR3 regions from RNA transcripts. RT-PCR in the first round (using the HTBI primer set) targeted the TCR CDR3. In TCRdb, the multiplex PCR reads were re-called with MiXCR into one record per CDR3 protein. The repertoire holds about 610,000 distinct CDR3 sequences, with more than 15% as singletons.

This clonotype originated in a woman between 35 and 50 years old with Graves' ophthalmopathy. Input material: blood. This chain uses TRBV20-1 with TRBJ2-3, with 10 positions matching TRBD2. The CDR3 bases are TGCAGTGCTAGAGTCCCCAGCGGGAGGGCCCTGGACACGCAGTATTTT. This translates into CSARVPSGRALDTQYF.